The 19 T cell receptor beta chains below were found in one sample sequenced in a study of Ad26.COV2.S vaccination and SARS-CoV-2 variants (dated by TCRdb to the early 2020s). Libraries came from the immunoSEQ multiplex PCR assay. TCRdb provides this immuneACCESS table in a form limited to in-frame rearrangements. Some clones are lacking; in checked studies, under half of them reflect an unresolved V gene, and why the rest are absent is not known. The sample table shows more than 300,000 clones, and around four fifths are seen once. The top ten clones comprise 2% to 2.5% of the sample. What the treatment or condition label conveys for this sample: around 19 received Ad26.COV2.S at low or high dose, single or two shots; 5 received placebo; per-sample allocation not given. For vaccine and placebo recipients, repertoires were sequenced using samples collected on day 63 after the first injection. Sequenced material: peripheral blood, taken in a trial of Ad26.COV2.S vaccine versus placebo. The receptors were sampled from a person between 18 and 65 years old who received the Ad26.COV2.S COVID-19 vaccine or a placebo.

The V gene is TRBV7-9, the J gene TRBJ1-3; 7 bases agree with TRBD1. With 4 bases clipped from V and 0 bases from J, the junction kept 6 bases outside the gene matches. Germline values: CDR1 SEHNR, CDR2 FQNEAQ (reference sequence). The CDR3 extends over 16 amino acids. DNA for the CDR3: TGTGCCAGCAGCTCACAGGGGTCCTTCTCTGGAAACACCATATATTTT. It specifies CASSSQGSFSGNTIYF.

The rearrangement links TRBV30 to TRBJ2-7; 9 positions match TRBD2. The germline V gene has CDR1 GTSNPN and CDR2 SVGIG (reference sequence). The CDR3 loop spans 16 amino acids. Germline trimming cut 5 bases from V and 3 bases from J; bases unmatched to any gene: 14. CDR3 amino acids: CAWGGKGLAGNYEQYF. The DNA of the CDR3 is TGTGCCTGGGGGGGGAAGGGACTAGCCGGTAACTACGAGCAGTACTTC.

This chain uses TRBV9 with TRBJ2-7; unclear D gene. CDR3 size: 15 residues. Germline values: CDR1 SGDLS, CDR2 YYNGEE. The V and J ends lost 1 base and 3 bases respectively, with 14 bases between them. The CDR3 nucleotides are TGTGCCAGCAGCGTAAGCGATTCAGGTTACTACGAGCAGTACTTC. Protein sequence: CASSVSDSGYYEQYF.

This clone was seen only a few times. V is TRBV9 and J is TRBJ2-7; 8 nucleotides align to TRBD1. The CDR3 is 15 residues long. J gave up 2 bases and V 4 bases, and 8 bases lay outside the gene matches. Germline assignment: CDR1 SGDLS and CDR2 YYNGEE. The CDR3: CASSFGQGRTYEQYF. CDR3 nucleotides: TGTGCCAGCAGCTTCGGACAGGGTCGGACCTACGAGCAGTACTTC. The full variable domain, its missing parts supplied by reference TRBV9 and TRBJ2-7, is DSGVTQTPKHLITATGQRVTLRCSPRSGDLSVYWYQQSLDQGLQFLIQYYNGEERAKGNILERFSAQQFPDLHSELNLSSLELGDSALYFCASSFGQGRTYEQYFGPGTRLTVT.

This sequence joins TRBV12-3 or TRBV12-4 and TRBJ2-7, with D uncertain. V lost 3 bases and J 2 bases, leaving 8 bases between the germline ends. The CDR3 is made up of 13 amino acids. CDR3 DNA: TGTGCCAGCAGTTTGCCCGGGCCCTACGAGCAGTACTTC. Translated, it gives CASSLPGPYEQYF.

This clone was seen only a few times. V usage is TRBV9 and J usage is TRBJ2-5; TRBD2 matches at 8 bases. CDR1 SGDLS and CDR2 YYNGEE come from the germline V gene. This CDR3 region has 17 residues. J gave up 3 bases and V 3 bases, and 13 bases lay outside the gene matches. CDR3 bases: TGTGCCAGCAGCGCGGGACTAGGATCTGGAATCAAAGAGACCCAGTACTTC. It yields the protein CASSAGLGSGIKETQYF. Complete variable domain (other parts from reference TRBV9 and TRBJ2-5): DSGVTQTPKHLITATGQRVTLRCSPRSGDLSVYWYQQSLDQGLQFLIQYYNGEERAKGNILERFSAQQFPDLHSELNLSSLELGDSALYFCASSAGLGSGIKETQYFGPGTRLLVL.

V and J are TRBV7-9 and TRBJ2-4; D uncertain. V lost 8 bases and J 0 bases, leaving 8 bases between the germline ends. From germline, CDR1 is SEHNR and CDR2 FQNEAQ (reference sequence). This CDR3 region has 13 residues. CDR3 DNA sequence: TGTGCCAGCGTCGATCTAGCCAAAAACATTCAGTACTTC. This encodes CASVDLAKNIQYF.

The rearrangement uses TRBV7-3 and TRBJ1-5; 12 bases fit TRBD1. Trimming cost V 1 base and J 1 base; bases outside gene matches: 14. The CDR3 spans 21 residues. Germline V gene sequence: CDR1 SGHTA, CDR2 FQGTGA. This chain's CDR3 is CASSLNPPGTGGEGSNQPQHF. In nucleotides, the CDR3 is TGTGCCAGCAGCTTAAATCCCCCCGGGACAGGGGGCGAGGGGAGCAATCAGCCCCAGCATTTT.

The CDR3 is CASSQKTMGTNTGELFF. CDR3 DNA: TGTGCCAGCAGCCAAAAAACGATGGGTACGAACACCGGGGAGCTGTTTTTT. The chain combines TRBV4-2 with TRBJ2-2; D unresolved. Germline-derived CDR1 and CDR2 are LGHNA and YNFKEQ. Between the trimmed V and J ends, which lost 2 bases and 0 bases, there was a span of 13 bases. CDR3 length: 17 amino acids.

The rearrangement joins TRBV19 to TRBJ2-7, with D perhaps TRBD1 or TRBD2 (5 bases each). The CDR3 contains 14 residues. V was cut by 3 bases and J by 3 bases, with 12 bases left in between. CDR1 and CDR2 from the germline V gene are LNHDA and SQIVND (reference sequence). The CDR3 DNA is TGTGCCAGTAGTATCGGTTGGGGGAGCTACGAGCAGTACTTC. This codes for CASSIGWGSYEQYF.

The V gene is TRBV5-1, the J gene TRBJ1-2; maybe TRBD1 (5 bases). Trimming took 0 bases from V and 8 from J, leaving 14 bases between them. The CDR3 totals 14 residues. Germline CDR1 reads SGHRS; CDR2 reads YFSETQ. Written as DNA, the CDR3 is TGCGCCAGCAGCTTGGGAGGGGCCGGCGAAGGCTACACCTTC. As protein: CASSLGGAGEGYTF.

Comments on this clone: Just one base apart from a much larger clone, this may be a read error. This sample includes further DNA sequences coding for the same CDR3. The CDR3: CASSLGYEQYF. The CDR3 DNA reads as TGTGCCAGCAGCTTAGGCTACGAGCAGTACTTC. The chain employs TRBV5-6 and TRBJ2-7, with no clear D. This CDR3 contains 11 residues. The V end was cut by 2 bases, the J end by 3 bases, with 3 bases between. Germline assignment: CDR1 SGHDT and CDR2 YYEEEE.

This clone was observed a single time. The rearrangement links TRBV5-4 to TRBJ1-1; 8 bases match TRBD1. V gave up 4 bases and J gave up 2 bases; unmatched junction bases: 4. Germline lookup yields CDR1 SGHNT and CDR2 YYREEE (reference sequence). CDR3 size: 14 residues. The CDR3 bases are TGTGCCAGCAGCATAACAGGGGGAAACACTGAAGCTTTCTTT. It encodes CASSITGGNTEAFF.

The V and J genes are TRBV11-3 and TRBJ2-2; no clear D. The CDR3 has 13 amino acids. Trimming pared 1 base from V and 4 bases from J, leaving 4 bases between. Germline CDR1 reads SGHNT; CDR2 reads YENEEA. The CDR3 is CASSLVATGELFF. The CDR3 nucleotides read TGTGCCAGCAGCTTAGTTGCCACCGGGGAGCTGTTTTTT.

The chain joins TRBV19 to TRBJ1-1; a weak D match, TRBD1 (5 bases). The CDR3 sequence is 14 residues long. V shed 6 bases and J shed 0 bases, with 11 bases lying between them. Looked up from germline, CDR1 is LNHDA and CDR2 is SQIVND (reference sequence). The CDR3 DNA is TGTGCCAGTAGGAGTGGGGGTTTGAACACTGAAGCTTTCTTT. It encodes CASRSGGLNTEAFF.

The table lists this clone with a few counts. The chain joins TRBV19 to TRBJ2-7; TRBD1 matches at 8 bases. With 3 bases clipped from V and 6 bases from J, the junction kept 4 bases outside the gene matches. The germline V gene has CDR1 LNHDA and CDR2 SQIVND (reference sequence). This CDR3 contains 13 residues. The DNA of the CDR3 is TGTGCCAGTAGTATGGCCACAGGGGGCGAGCAGTACTTC. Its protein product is CASSMATGGEQYF.

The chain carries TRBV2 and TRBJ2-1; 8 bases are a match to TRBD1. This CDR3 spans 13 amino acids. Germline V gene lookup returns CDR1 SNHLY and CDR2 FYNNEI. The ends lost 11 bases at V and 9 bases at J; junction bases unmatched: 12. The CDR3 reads CADQRDRRGEQFF. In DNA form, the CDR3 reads TGTGCCGACCAGAGGGACAGGCGGGGTGAGCAGTTCTTC.

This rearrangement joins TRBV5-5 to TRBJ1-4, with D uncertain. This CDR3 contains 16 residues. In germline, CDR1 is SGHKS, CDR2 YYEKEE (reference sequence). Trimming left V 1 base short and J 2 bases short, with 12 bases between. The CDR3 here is CASSLSVRQTNEKLFF. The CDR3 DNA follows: TGTGCCAGCAGCTTGTCGGTGCGGCAGACTAATGAAAAACTGTTTTTT. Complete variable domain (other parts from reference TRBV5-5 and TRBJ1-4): DAGVTQSPTHLIKTRGQQVTLRCSPISGHKSVSWYQQVLGQGPQFIFQYYEKEERGRGNFPDRFSARQFPNYSSELNVNALLLGDSALYLCASSLSVRQTNEKLFFGSGTQLSVL.

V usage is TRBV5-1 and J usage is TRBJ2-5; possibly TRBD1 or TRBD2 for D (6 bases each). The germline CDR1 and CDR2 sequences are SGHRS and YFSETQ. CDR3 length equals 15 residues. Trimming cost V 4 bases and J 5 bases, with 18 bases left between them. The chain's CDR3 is CASSGEAGVRETQYF. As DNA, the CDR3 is TGCGCCAGCAGCGGGGAGGCAGGGGTACGGGAGACCCAGTACTTC.